This T cell receptor beta chain derives from a study of shared clonotypes between healthy human individuals. Study observations and caveats: Read depth was anticipated to influence clonotype sharing among donors.

All participating donors were Caucasian adults from Nashville, Tennessee. This clone has just a few counts. Its specificity is unknown. The method was immunoSEQ multiplex PCR; TCRdb's version includes in-frame clones alone and lacks a portion of them. The profile shows over a million clones, approximately 78% of them singletons. V was shortened by 3 bases and J by 14 bases, with 10 bases between the two germline ends. CDR1 and CDR2 (germline): LNHDA, SQIVND (reference sequence). This CDR3 has 11 residues. The V call is TRBV19, the J call TRBJ1-4; D unresolved. The receptor was derived from a man between 18 and 35 years old in good health. Some clones in this sample may be carry-over from other donors' samples. Material for sequencing was memory CD4+ T cells from PBMCs. Sample subset: CD45RA-negative fraction. The CDR3 coding sequence is TGTGCCAGTAGTATTGGAGGCAATCTGTTTTTT. Translation: CASSIGGNLFF.